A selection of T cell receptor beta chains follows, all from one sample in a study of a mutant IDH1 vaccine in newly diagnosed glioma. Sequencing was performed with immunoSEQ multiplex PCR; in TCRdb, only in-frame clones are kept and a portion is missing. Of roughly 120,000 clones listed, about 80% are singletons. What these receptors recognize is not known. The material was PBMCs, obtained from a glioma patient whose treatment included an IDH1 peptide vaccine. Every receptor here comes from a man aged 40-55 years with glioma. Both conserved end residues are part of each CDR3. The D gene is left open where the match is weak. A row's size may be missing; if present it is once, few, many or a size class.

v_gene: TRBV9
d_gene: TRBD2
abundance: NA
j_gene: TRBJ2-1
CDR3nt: TGTGCCAGCAGCGGCAAGACTAGCGGGCTGAACAATGAGCAGTTCTTC
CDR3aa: CASSGKTSGLNNEQFF

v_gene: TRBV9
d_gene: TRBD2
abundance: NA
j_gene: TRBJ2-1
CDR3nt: TGTGCCAGCAGCACGGGACTAGCGGGAGTTTATGAGCAGTTCTTC
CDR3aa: CASSTGLAGVYEQFF

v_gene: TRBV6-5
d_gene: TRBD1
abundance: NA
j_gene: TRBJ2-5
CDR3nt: TGTGCCAGCAGCAGGGGGTTAGAGACCCAGTACTTC
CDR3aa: CASSRGLETQYF

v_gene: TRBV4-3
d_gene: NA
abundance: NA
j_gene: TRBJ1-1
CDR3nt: TGCGCCAGCAGCCAAGTTCGCATTGACACTGAAGCTTTCTTT
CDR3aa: CASSQVRIDTEAFF

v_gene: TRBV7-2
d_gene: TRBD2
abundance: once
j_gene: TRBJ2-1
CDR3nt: TGTGCCAGCAGCTTAGTTTCCAGCGGGGGGGCTAGCGAGCAGTTCTTC
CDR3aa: CASSLVSSGGASEQFF

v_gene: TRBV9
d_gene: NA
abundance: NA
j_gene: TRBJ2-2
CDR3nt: TGTGCCAGCAGCGCCGACGGACTGACGACCGGGGAGCTGTTTTTT
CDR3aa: CASSADGLTTGELFF

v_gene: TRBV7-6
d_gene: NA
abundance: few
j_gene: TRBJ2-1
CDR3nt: TGTGCCAGCAGCTTGACTAGCAATGAGCAGTTCTTC
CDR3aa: CASSLTSNEQFF

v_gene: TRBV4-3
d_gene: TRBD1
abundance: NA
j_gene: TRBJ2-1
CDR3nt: TGCGCCAGCAGCCAAACAGGGGGAGACTACAATGAGCAGTTCTTC
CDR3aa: CASSQTGGDYNEQFF

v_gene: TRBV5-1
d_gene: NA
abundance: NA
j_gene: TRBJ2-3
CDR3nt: TGCGCCAGCAGCTTGAGGGGCACAGATACGCAGTATTTT
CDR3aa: CASSLRGTDTQYF

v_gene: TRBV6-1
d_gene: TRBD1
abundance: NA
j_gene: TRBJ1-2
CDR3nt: TGTGCCAGCAGTGAAGCGCTTCTAAGGGGGACAGGGGTGAGTCGGGTACCCTGGTATGGCTACACCTTC
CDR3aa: CASSEALLRGTGVSRVPWYGYTF

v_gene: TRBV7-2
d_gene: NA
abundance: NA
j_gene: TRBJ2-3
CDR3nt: TGTGCCAGCAGCCGTGGTGGCGATGGTGCAGATACGCAGTATTTT
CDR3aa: CASSRGGDGADTQYF

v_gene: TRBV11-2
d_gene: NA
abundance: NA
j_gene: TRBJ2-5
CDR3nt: TGTGCCAGCAGCTTAGGTGTGTGGGAGACCCAGTACTTC
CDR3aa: CASSLGVWETQYF

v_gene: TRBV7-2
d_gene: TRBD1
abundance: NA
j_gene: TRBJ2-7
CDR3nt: TGTGCCAGCAGCTTAGCGGGACAGGGGAAATACGAGCAGTACTTC
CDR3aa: CASSLAGQGKYEQYF

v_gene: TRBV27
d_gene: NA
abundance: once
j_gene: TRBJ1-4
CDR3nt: TGTGCCAGCCACCGGACGGGGCCAAGAAGTGTAGCAACTAATGAAAAACTGTTTTTT
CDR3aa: CASHRTGPRSVATNEKLFF

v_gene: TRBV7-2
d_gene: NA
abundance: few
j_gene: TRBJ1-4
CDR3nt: TGTGCCAGCAGCCTACAACCCGGCGGCCTTGGGGAAAAACTGTTTTTT
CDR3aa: CASSLQPGGLGEKLFF

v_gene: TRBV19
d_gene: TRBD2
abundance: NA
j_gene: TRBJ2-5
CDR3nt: TGTGCCAGTAGTATTGGAGGGAGGGCCTCTAAAAAAGAGACCCAGTACTTC
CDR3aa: CASSIGGRASKKETQYF

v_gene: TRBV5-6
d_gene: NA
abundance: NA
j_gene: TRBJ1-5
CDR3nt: TGTGCCAGCAGCTTGCCGGGGAATGGTCAGCCCCAGCATTTT
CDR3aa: CASSLPGNGQPQHF

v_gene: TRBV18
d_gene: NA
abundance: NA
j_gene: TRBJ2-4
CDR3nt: TGTGCCAGCTCCTCGGGGGCAGGCGGAAACATTCAGTACTTC
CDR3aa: CASSSGAGGNIQYF

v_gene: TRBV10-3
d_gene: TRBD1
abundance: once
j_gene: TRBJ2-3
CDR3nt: TGTGCCACAGGGGACAGGGGGCAGGGCGATACGCAGTATTTT
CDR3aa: CATGDRGQGDTQYF

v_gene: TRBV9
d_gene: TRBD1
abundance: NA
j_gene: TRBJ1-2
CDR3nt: TGTGCCAGCACCCACGGGACAGAGATCTATGGCTACACCTTC
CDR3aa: CASTHGTEIYGYTF

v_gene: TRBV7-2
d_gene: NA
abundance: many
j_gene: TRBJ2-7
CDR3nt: TGTGCCAGCAGCTTTGGGGCCTCCTACGAGCAGTACTTC
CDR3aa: CASSFGASYEQYF

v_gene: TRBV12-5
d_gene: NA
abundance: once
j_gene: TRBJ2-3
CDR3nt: TGTGCTAGTGCTCAGTCGAGTGGAGATACGCAGTATTTT
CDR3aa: CASAQSSGDTQYF

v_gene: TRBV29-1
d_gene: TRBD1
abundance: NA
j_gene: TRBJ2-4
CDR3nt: TGCAGCGTTGGGACAGGGCAAAACATTCAGTACTTC
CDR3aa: CSVGTGQNIQYF

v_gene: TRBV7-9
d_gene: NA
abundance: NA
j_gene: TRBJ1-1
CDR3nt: TGTGCCAGCAGCTTAGACTGGGTGAACACTGAAGCTTTCTTT
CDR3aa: CASSLDWVNTEAFF

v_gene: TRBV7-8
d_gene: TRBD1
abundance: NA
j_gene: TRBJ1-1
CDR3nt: TGTGCCAGCAGCTTAGTACAGGGGACTGAAGCTTTCTTT
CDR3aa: CASSLVQGTEAFF

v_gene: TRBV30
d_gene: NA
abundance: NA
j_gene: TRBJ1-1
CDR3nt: TGTGCCTCCGGACAGACGAACACTGAAGCTTTCTTT
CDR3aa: CASGQTNTEAFF

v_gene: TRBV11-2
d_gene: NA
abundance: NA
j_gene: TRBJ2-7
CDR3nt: TGTGCCAGCAGCTTGACCGGGGCATACGAGCAGTACTTC
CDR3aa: CASSLTGAYEQYF

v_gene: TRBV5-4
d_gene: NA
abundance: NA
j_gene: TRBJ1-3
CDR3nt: TGTGCCAGCAGCTTGGAGGGACACCGCTCTGGAAACACCATATATTTT
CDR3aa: CASSLEGHRSGNTIYF

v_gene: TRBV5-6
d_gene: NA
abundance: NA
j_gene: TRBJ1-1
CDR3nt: TGTGCCAGCAGCTTCACAAAAGACACTGAAGCTTTCTTT
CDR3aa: CASSFTKDTEAFF

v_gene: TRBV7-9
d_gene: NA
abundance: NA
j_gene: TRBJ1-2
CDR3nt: TGTGCCAGCAGCTACGACAGCGTCGGCTTGAACTATGGCTACACCTTC
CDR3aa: CASSYDSVGLNYGYTF

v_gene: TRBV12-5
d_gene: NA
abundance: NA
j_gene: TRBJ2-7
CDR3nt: TGTGCTAGTGGTTTTCCCGTATCCCACGAGCAGTACTTC
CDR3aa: CASGFPVSHEQYF

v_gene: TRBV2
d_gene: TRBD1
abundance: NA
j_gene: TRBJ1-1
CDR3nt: TGTGCCAGCAGTGGTGGGACAGGGGGGAACACTGAAGCTTTCTTT
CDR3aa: CASSGGTGGNTEAFF

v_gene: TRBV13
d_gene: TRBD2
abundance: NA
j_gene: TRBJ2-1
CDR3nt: TGTGCCAGCAGCGGGACTAGCGGGGCGACCTACAATGAGCAGTTCTTC
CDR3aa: CASSGTSGATYNEQFF

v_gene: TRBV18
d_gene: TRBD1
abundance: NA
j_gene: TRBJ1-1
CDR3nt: TGTGCCAGCTCACCAGACAGGGTGGTTACTGAAGCTTTCTTT
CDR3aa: CASSPDRVVTEAFF

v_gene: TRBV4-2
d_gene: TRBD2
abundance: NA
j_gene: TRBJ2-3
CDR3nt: TGTGCCAGCAGCCAAGCTAGCGGGGGCGAGGGAGATACGCAGTATTTT
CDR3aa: CASSQASGGEGDTQYF

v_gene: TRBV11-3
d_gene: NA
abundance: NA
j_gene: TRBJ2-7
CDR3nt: TGTGCCAGCAGGGCGGGGTGCGAGCAGTACTTC
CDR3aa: CASRAGCEQYF

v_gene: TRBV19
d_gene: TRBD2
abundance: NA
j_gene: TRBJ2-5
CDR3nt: TGTGCCAGTAGTACCAACCCTAGCGGGGGCCAAGAGACCCAGTACTTC
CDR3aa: CASSTNPSGGQETQYF

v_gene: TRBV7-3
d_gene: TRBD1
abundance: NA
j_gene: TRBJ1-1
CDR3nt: TGTGCCAGCAGCCGGACAGGGGGCCGAGGCACTGAAGCTTTCTTT
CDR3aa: CASSRTGGRGTEAFF

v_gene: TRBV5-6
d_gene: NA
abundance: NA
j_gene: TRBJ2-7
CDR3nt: TGTGCCAGCAGCTTGTGGGGGCTCAGCAACGAGCAGTACTTC
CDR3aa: CASSLWGLSNEQYF